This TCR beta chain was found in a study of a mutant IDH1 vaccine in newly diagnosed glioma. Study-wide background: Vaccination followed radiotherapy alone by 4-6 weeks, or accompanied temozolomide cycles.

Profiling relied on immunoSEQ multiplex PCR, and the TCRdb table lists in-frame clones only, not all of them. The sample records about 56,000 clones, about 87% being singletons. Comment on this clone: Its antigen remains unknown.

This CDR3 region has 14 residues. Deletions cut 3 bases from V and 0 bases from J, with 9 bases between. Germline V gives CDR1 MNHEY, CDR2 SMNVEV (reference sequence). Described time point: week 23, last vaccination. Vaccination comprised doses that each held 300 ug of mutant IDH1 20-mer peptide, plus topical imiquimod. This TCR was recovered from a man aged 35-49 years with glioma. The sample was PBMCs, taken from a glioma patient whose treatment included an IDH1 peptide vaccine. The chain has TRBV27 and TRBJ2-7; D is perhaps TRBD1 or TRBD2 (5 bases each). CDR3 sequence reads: CASSLGRRSYEQYF. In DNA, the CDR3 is TGTGCCAGCAGTTTGGGACGGCGCTCCTACGAGCAGTACTTC.